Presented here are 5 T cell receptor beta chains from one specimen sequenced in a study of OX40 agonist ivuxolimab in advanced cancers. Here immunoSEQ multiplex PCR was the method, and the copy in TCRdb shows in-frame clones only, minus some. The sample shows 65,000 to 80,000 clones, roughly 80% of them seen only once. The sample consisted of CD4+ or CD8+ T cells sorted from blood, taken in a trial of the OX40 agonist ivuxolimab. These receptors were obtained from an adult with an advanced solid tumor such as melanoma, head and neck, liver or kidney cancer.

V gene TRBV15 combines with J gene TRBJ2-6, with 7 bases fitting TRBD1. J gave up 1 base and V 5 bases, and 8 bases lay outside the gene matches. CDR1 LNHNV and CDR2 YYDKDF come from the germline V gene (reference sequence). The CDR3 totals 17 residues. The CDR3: CATSRRQGESGANVLTF. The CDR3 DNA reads TGTGCCACCAGCCGTCGACAGGGAGAGTCTGGGGCCAACGTCCTGACTTTC. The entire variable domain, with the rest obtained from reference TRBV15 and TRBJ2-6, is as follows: DAMVIQNPRYQVTQFGKPVTLSCSQTLNHNVMYWYQQKSSQAPKLLFHYYDKDFNNEADTPDNFQSRRPNTSFCFLDIRSPGLGDTAMYLCATSRRQGESGANVLTFGAGSRLTVL.

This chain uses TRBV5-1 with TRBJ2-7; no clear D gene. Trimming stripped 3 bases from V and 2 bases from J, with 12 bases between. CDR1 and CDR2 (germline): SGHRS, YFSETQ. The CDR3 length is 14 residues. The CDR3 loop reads CASSSSPGTYEQYF. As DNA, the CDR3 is TGCGCCAGCAGCTCCTCACCCGGAACCTACGAGCAGTACTTC.

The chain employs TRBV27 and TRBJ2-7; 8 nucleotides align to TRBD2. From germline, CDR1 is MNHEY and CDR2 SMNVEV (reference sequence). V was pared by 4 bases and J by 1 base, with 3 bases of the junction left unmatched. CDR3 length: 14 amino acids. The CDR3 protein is CASSSGTRSYEQYF. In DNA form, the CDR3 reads TGTGCCAGCAGTTCGGGGACTAGATCCTACGAGCAGTACTTC.

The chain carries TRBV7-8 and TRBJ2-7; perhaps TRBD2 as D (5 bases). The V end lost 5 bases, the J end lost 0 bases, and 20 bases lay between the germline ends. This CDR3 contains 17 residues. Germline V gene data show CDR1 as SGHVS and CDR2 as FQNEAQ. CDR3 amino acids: CASSVGSWGSSSYEQYF. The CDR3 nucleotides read TGTGCCAGCAGCGTAGGGAGCTGGGGTAGCAGCTCCTACGAGCAGTACTTC.

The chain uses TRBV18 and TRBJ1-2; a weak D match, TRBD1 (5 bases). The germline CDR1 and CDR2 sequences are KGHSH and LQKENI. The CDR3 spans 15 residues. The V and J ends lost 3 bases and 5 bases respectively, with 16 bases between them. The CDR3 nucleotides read TGTGCCAGCTCACCTGGGACCGACATCTCTTATGGCTACACCTTC. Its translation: CASSPGTDISYGYTF.